The 6 T cell receptor beta chains presented below share a single source sample, sequenced in a study of T cell responses to AZD1222 COVID-19 vaccine. Sequencing was performed with immunoSEQ multiplex PCR; in TCRdb, only in-frame clones are kept and a portion is missing. Found here are just over 150,000 clones, about 90% of them singletons; the top ten hold roughly a tenth. The specimen was peripheral blood, collected 28 days after the second AZD1222 dose. These receptors originate from an adult who received the AZD1222 COVID-19 vaccine.

This clone appeared once. The J gene is TRBJ1-3, the V gene TRBV6-1; no reliable D call. The CDR3 runs 12 residues. V was cut by 3 bases and J by 4 bases, with 4 bases left in between. Germline lookup yields CDR1 MNHNS and CDR2 SASEGT. The DNA of the CDR3 is TGTGCCAGCAGTGAGTGGGGAAACACCATATATTTT. This gives the protein CASSEWGNTIYF.

This rearrangement joins TRBV27 to TRBJ1-5, with 8 bases that match TRBD1. Looked up from germline, CDR1 is MNHEY and CDR2 is SMNVEV (reference sequence). The ends lost 7 bases at V and 6 bases at J; junction bases unmatched: 11. The CDR3 is 15 residues long. The CDR3 here is CASMDGQGGGQPQHF. DNA of the CDR3: TGTGCCAGCATGGATGGACAGGGCGGAGGTCAGCCCCAGCATTTT.

DNA of the CDR3: TGTGCCAGCAGCTTGGAGTTACGCTCCTACGAGCAGTACTTC. This sequence encodes CASSLELRSYEQYF. The chain uses TRBV5-6 and TRBJ2-7; no clear D. The CDR3 consists of 14 residues. The germline gives CDR1 SGHDT, CDR2 YYEEEE. V was cut by 0 bases and J by 0 bases, with 7 bases left in between.

The chain recombines TRBV30 with TRBJ1-1; possibly TRBD1 for D (5 bases). There are 13 residues in the CDR3. V lost 1 base to trimming and J lost 11 bases, with 17 bases between them. Germline V lookup: CDR1 GTSNPN, CDR2 SVGIG (reference sequence). CDR3 DNA sequence: TGTGCCTGGAGTGCAGGCGGGGGGACTTTGGCTTTCTTT. It codes for CAWSAGGGTLAFF. The full variable domain, with the rest looked up from reference TRBV30 and TRBJ1-1, is SQTIHQWPATLVQPVGSPLSLECTVEGTSNPNLYWYRQAAGRGLQLLFYSVGIGQISSEVPQNLSASRPQDRQFILSSKKLLLSDSGFYLCAWSAGGGTLAFFGQGTRLTVV.

The chain combines TRBV6-1 with TRBJ2-3; D tentatively fits TRBD1 or TRBD2 (5 bases each). Deletions cut 0 bases from V and 7 bases from J, with 8 bases between. Germline-derived CDR1 and CDR2 are MNHNS and SASEGT. The CDR3 runs to 13 residues. Written as DNA, the CDR3 is TGTGCCAGCAGTGAAGCGGGACGCCATACGCAGTATTTT. Residues: CASSEAGRHTQYF.

This chain connects TRBV18 to TRBJ2-2, with TRBD2 matching 10 bases. Trimming cost V 3 bases and J 4 bases; bases outside gene matches: 5. From germline, CDR1 is KGHSH and CDR2 LQKENI. The CDR3 consists of 16 residues. In DNA form, the CDR3 reads TGTGCCAGCTCACCCAATAGACTAGCGGGCACCGGGGAGCTGTTTTTT. Translating gives CASSPNRLAGTGELFF.